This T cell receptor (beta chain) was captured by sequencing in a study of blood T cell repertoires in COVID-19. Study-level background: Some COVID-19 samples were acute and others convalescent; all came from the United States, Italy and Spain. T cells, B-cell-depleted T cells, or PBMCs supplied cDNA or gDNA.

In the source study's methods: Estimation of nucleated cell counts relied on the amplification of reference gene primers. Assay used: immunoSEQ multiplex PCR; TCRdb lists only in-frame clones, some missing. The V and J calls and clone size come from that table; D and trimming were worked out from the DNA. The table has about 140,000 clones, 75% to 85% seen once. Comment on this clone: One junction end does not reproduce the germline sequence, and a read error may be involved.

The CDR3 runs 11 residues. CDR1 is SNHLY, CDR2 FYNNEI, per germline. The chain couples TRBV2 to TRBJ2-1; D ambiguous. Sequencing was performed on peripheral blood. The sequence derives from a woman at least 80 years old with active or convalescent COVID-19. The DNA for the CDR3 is TGTGCCAGCAGTGAAACTCCATTCCCTGTCTTC. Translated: CASSETPFPVF.